Listed here is a single TCR beta chain. The antigen is unknown. This CDR3 comprises 13 residues. Germline CDR1 MDHEN, CDR2 SYDVKM. Losses at the gene ends were 6 bases for V and 2 bases for J; bases not matched to a gene: 1. This specimen comes from a study of blood T cells in healthy people across ages. For the second PCR, which ran for roughly 7 to 11 cycles, a sample-barcoded 5' primer and a J-beta primer mix were used. The yield of each sample was at least 2.5 million CDR3-containing paired-end reads. TCRdb ran MiXCR on the 5' RACE reads and lists one entry per CDR3 protein. Altogether about 780,000 distinct CDR3 sequences are present, 35% to 50% being singletons, with the ten largest covering over 15%. Study results and limitations: Diversity of TCR beta correlated strongly with naive T cell percentage.

Input material: blood. This receptor was identified in an older man in good health. The rearrangement joins TRBV28 to TRBJ2-3, with TRBD2 matching 8 bases. CDR3 region: CASSGGDTDTQYF. CDR3 sequence (DNA): TGTGCCAGCAGCGGGGGGGACACAGATACGCAGTATTTT.